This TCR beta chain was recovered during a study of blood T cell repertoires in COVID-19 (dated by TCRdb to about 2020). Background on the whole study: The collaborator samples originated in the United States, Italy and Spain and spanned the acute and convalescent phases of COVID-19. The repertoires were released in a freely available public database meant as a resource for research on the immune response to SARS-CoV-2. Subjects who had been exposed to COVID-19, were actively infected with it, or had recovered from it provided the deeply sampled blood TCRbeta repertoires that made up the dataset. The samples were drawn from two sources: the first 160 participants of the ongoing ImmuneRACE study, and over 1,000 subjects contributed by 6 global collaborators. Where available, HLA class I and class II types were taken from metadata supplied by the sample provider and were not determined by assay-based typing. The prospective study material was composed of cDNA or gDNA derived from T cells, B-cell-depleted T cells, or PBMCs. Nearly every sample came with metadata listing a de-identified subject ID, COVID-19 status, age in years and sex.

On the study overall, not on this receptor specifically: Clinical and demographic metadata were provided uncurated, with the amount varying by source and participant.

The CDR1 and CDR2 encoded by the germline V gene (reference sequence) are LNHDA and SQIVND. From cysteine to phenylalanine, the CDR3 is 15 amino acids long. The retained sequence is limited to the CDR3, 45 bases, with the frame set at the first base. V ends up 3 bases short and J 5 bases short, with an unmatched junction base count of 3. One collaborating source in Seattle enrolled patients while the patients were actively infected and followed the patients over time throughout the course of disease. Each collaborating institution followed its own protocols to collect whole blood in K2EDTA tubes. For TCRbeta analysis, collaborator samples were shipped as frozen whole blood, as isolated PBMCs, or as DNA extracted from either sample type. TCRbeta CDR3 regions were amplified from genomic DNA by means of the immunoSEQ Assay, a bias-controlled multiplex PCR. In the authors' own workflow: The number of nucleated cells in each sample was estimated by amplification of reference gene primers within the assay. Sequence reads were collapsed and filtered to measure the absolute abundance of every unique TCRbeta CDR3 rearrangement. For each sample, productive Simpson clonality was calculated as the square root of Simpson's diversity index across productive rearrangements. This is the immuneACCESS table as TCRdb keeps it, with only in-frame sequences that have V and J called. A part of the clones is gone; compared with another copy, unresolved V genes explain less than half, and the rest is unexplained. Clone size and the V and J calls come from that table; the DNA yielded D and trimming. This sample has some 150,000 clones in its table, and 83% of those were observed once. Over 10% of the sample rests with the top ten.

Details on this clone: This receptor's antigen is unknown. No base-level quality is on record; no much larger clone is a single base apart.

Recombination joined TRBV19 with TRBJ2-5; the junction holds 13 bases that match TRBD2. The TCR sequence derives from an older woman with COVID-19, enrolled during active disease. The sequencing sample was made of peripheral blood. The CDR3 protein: CASSIGTSGEETQYF. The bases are TGTGCCAGTAGTATCGGGACTAGCGGGGAGGAGACCCAGTACTTC.